This TCR beta chain appears in the sequencing data of a study of cytomegalovirus exposure and HLA in healthy donors. Study-wide results and limits: The study recorded 150 to 200 TCR beta chains that were cytomegalovirus-associated. In vitro assays verified that a few CMV-associated chains recognized CMV antigens specifically. Reportedly, diagnosis of cytomegalovirus status by the classifier showed high specificity and sensitivity.

A remark on this clone: The target antigen is unknown.

Profiling relied on immunoSEQ multiplex PCR, and the TCRdb table lists in-frame clones only, not all of them. The table includes under 85,000 clones, approximately 95% detected once. CDR3 length: 16 amino acids. V lost 0 bases and J 1 base, leaving 10 bases between the germline ends. CDR1 and CDR2 from the germline V gene are LNHDA and SQIVND (reference sequence). The V gene is TRBV19, the J gene TRBJ2-1, with D possibly matching TRBD1 (5 bases). Sequenced: PBMCs. This clonotype was obtained from a woman younger than 30 in good health and CMV-seronegative. The CDR3 coding sequence is TGTGCCAGTAGTATAGAGGGCAGGGTTTCCTACAATGAGCAGTTCTTC. Encoded protein: CASSIEGRVSYNEQFF.